The following is a T cell receptor beta chain sequence with its context. Its recognized antigen is unknown. No much larger clone exists at a distance of one base, and base qualities are not known. The data derive from a study of control samples from healthy donors and cancer patients (dated by TCRdb to the early 2020s). Receptors were amplified or captured by the immunoSEQ multiplex PCR assay. TCRdb's version of the immuneACCESS table is confined to in-frame rearrangements and falls short of the full clone set. An unresolved V gene accounts for under half of the shortfall where checked; the remainder is of unknown origin. The sample data list 80,000 to 100,000 clones, and roughly 90% of these were observed just once. The ten biggest clones cover less than 3.5% of the sample. Reading the germline V gene (reference sequence) gives CDR1 LNHDA and CDR2 SQIVND. Relative to germline, V is 5 bases shorter and J is 0 bases shorter, with 12 bases between their ends. The CDR3 runs 15 residues from the cysteine to the phenylalanine. The kept DNA is CDR3 alone, 45 bases in frame from the first base.

The sequenced sample consisted of blood. The V and J genes are TRBV19 and TRBJ2-3; the D segment could be TRBD2, given 7 matching bases. This sequence originates from a human donor in good health. The donor label of this sample is uncertain. The CDR3 here reads CASSPGGRSTDTQYF. Read as DNA, the sequence is TGTGCCAGTAGTCCGGGGGGCCGTAGCACAGATACGCAGTATTTT.